This T cell receptor (beta chain) is drawn from a study of blood T cell repertoires in COVID-19. Germline loops: CDR1 SQVTM, CDR2 ANQGSEA. CDR3 length: 11 amino acids. Between the trimmed V and J ends, which lost 6 bases and 4 bases, there was a span of 10 bases. Profiling relied on immunoSEQ multiplex PCR, and the TCRdb table lists in-frame clones only, not all of them. The table shows a few hundred thousand clones, with around 86% occurring only once. Only one count was recorded for this clone. Sequencing was done on a sample of PBMCs or T cells enriched from blood (not recorded which). V is TRBV29-1 and J is TRBJ2-7; D is uncertain. This receptor was identified in a woman in her forties or fifties who had recovered from COVID-19. CDR3 nucleotides: TGCAGCGTCGGCGGCCAATACGAGCAGTACTTC. Its protein product is CSVGGQYEQYF.